This T cell receptor beta chain was found in a study of shared clonotypes between healthy human individuals. Study findings and constraints: Sampling involved blood alone; tissue repertoires likely differ. It was observed that roughly 4.8% of naive CD4 clonotypes were shared across several donors.

With regard to this clone: No antigen is known for it.

Deep-level settings were used for running the assay. This table comes from immunoSEQ multiplex PCR, and its TCRdb copy is limited to in-frame clones, with some not included. The sample holds more than 2,000,000 clones, around 94% seen once. CDR1 SGHNT and CDR2 YENEEA come from the germline V gene. The CDR3 is 15 residues long. V was pared by 2 bases and J by 4 bases, with 3 bases of the junction left unmatched. The genes are TRBV11-3 and TRBJ2-2; the match to TRBD1 covers 8 bases. This sequence originates from a man aged 18 to 29 in good health. The sample comprised naive CD4+ T cells sorted from blood. Regarding subset: CD45RA+ positively selected. CDR3: CASSLTGQVTGELFF. The CDR3 nucleotides are TGTGCCAGCAGCTTAACGGGACAGGTCACCGGGGAGCTGTTTTTT.